The 18 T cell receptor beta chains in this list originate from one sample, sequenced in a study of shared clonotypes between healthy human individuals. Selected positively for CCR7 and CD45RO-negative, naive CD8 cells excluded terminally differentiated effector memory CD45RA+ cells. The repertoire was sequenced with immunoSEQ multiplex PCR; TCRdb's copy has only in-frame clones and lacks some. The table includes around 1,900,000 clones, over 85% detected once. Source material: naive CD8+ T cells from PBMCs. The receptors here all came from a man between 18 and 35 years old in good health. Some clones in this sample may be carry-over from other donors' samples.

The J gene is TRBJ2-4, the V gene TRBV28, with 8 bases that match TRBD1. This CDR3 comprises 16 residues. V shed 3 bases, J shed 5 bases, and the junction held 9 bases outside the gene matches. CDR1 is MDHEN, CDR2 SYDVKM, per germline. This CDR3 is CASSFRSWTGQNIQYF. The CDR3 DNA is TGTGCCAGCAGTTTCCGATCCTGGACAGGGCAAAACATTCAGTACTTC.

This chain joins TRBV30 and TRBJ2-1; the D gene could be TRBD1 or TRBD2 (5 bases each). This CDR3 is built from 13 residues. CDR1 is GTSNPN and CDR2 is SVGIG in the germline V gene (reference sequence). V lost 0 bases, J lost 6 bases, and 9 bases lay in between. CDR3 region: CAWSVTRGNEQFF. Here the CDR3 DNA reads TGTGCCTGGAGTGTTACTAGGGGCAATGAGCAGTTCTTC.

The chain employs TRBV5-4 and TRBJ2-1; TRBD2 matches at 15 bases. Germline V gives CDR1 SGHNT, CDR2 YYREEE (reference sequence). The CDR3 sequence is 16 residues long. V dropped 4 bases and J dropped 10; count of bases not matched to a gene: 9. The CDR3 reads CASSAGLAGGRQEQFF. CDR3 nucleotides: TGTGCCAGCAGCGCTGGACTAGCGGGAGGGCGTCAAGAGCAGTTCTTC.

This clone was found once. V and J are TRBV6-5 and TRBJ2-5; D may be TRBD1 (6 bases). The V and J ends lost 0 bases and 3 bases respectively, with 11 bases between them. CDR1 and CDR2 from the germline V gene are MNHEY and SVGAGI. The CDR3 is 15 amino acids. CDR3 in amino acids: CASSYSYQGKETQYF. The CDR3 nucleotides are TGTGCCAGCAGTTACTCGTACCAGGGGAAAGAGACCCAGTACTTC.

The chain uses TRBV7-9 and TRBJ1-4, with D maybe TRBD1 (5 bases). Germline-derived CDR1 and CDR2 are SEHNR and FQNEAQ (reference sequence). The V end lost 4 bases, the J end lost 1 base, and 10 bases lay between the germline ends. This CDR3 spans 15 amino acids. DNA of the CDR3: TGTGCCAGCAGCTCTTCAGGGCAAACTAATGAAAAACTGTTTTTT. Protein: CASSSSGQTNEKLFF. The complete variable domain, with remaining parts taken from reference TRBV7-9 and TRBJ1-4, reads DTGVSQNPRHKITKRGQNVTFRCDPISEHNRLYWYRQTLGQGPEFLTYFQNEAQLEKSRLLSDRFSAERPKGSFSTLEIQRTEQGDSAMYLCASSSSGQTNEKLFFGSGTQLSVL.

V usage is TRBV7-2 and J usage is TRBJ2-5; TRBD2 matches 8 bases. CDR3 length: 13 amino acids. Germline CDR1 reads SGHTA; CDR2 reads FQGNSA. The DNA of the CDR3 is TGTGCAGATGAAAGGGGACTAGGCGACACCCAGTACTTC. Its translation: CADERGLGDTQYF.

V usage is TRBV12-5 and J usage is TRBJ2-2, with D unclear. Trimming took off 6 bases at V and 9 bases at J, with 14 bases between the two ends. This CDR3 is built from 13 residues. The germline V gene has CDR1 LGHNT and CDR2 FRNRAP. The CDR3 here is CASGPDRGRELFF. CDR3 coding DNA: TGTGCTAGTGGGCCCGACCGAGGCCGGGAGCTGTTTTTT.

CDR3 sequence reads: CASSPGVSPGELFF. For the CDR3, the DNA is TGTGCCAGCAGCCCAGGGGTCTCCCCCGGGGAGCTGTTTTTT. This chain uses TRBV4-2 with TRBJ2-2, with D perhaps matching TRBD1 (6 bases). Trimming stripped 4 bases from V and 6 bases from J, with 12 bases between. CDR1 and CDR2 from the germline V gene are LGHNA and YNFKEQ. CDR3 size: 14 residues.

This clone occurred once. The chain recombines TRBV9 with TRBJ2-3; no clear D gene. This CDR3 contains 13 residues. Looked up from germline, CDR1 is SGDLS and CDR2 is YYNGEE. Trimming stripped 3 bases from V and 10 bases from J, with 15 bases between. CDR3 region: CASSASRVDAQYF. In DNA form, the CDR3 reads TGTGCCAGCAGCGCGTCGCGAGTGGATGCGCAGTATTTT.

This clone appeared a single time. The chain combines TRBV7-9 with TRBJ2-7; D unresolved. V was trimmed by 5 bases and J by 6 bases, leaving 11 bases between them. CDR3 size: 12 residues. Germline V gene data show CDR1 as SEHNR and CDR2 as FQNEAQ (reference sequence). DNA for the CDR3: TGTGCCAGCAGCCCAGTCTATACCGAGCAGTACTTC. Its translation: CASSPVYTEQYF.

The chain combines TRBV4-3 with TRBJ2-2; TRBD2 aligns across 8 bases. This CDR3 spans 16 amino acids. Germline lookup yields CDR1 LGHNA and CDR2 YSLEER. The junction had 3 bases not matched to a gene; V was cut back by 2 bases and J by 1 base. CDR3 bases: TGCGCCAGCAGCCAATCGGGACTAGAGAACACCGGGGAGCTGTTTTTT. Its translation: CASSQSGLENTGELFF.

The V gene is TRBV11-3, the J gene TRBJ1-1; TRBD1 might be the D (5 bases). The CDR3 consists of 14 residues. The V gene's germline CDR1 is SGHNT and CDR2 YENEEA. The V and J ends lost 3 bases and 1 base respectively, with 9 bases between them. CDR3 residues: CASSFIGANTEAFF. CDR3 DNA: TGTGCCAGCAGCTTTATAGGGGCGAACACTGAAGCTTTCTTT.

The chain links TRBV7-9 to TRBJ1-2; D unclear. Germline V gives CDR1 SEHNR, CDR2 FQNEAQ (reference sequence). The CDR3 runs 13 residues. The V end was cut by 2 bases, the J end by 12 bases, with 16 bases between. As DNA, the CDR3 is TGTGCCAGCAGCTTATCTACCCTCGAGGGAAACACCTTC. Protein product: CASSLSTLEGNTF.

This chain links TRBV4-1 with TRBJ1-5, with 9 bases fitting TRBD1. CDR3 length: 17 amino acids. With V trimmed by 0 bases and J by 2 bases, 5 bases remained unmatched. Germline V gene lookup returns CDR1 MGHRA and CDR2 YSYEKL. The CDR3 here is CASSQDLRTGGNQPQHF. For the CDR3, the DNA is TGCGCCAGCAGCCAAGATCTGAGGACAGGGGGCAATCAGCCCCAGCATTTT.

The chain has TRBV10-1 and TRBJ2-7; 16 bases map to TRBD2. CDR1 and CDR2 (germline): WNHNN, SYGVQD (reference sequence). The CDR3 is 16 amino acids. The V segment lost 10 bases and the J segment 0 bases; nucleotides outside the gene matches: 6. CDR3 sequence reads: CATPGLAGGSSYEQYF. In DNA form, the CDR3 reads TGCGCCACCCCGGGACTAGCGGGAGGGAGCTCCTACGAGCAGTACTTC.

The CDR3 sequence is CASSQGGTGAEQYF. The CDR3 bases are TGTGCCAGCAGCCAGGGGGGGACAGGGGCCGAGCAGTACTTC. The rearrangement joins TRBV28 to TRBJ2-7; 10 bases are a match to TRBD1. Germline CDR1 is MDHEN and CDR2 is SYDVKM. J gave up 6 bases and V 6 bases, and 8 bases lay outside the gene matches. This CDR3 has 14 residues.

This clone was counted a few times. The chain links TRBV19 to TRBJ1-1; D is uncertain. The V and J ends lost 7 bases and 3 bases respectively, with 9 bases between them. Germline CDR1 reads LNHDA; CDR2 reads SQIVND (reference sequence). The CDR3 extends over 12 amino acids. The CDR3 here is CASMPGYTEAFF. The CDR3 DNA reads TGTGCCAGTATGCCGGGGTACACTGAAGCTTTCTTT.

This clone showed up just once. V is TRBV7-2 and J is TRBJ2-1; 11 bases line up with TRBD2. The V gene's germline CDR1 is SGHTA and CDR2 FQGNSA. CDR3 length equals 15 residues. The J segment lost 9 bases and the V segment lost 0 bases, leaving 4 bases of the junction unmatched. As DNA, the CDR3 is TGTGCCAGCAGCTTAGCGCTAGCGGGAGGAGCTGAGCAGTTCTTC. Protein product: CASSLALAGGAEQFF.